The clone carrying this T cell receptor (beta chain) occurred a few times. V dropped 0 bases and J dropped 8; count of bases not matched to a gene: 6. CDR1 is KGHSY, CDR2 FQNENV, per germline. This CDR3 has 15 residues. These data belong to a study of blood T cell repertoires in COVID-19. Study as a whole: Sample material is recorded as cDNA or gDNA derived from T cells, B-cell-depleted T cells, or PBMCs.

Clinical history reported by participants formed the basis on which cohorts were assigned. In Cohort 3, a recovered donor had either two negative PCRs, clearance, or symptom resolution. Per the original data handling: From reference gene primer amplification, estimates of nucleated cell counts were derived. TCRdb's copy holds only in-frame clones and misses some; the assay was immunoSEQ multiplex PCR. The DNA was the basis for D and trimming; V, J and clone size are from that table. Of fewer than 200,000 clones in the sample, approximately 80% were seen once. Specimen: PBMCs or T cells enriched from blood (not recorded which). The gene calls are TRBV16 and TRBJ2-1; 8 bases map to TRBD1. The receptor's source is a man aged 45-65 years who had recovered from COVID-19. CDR3 in DNA: TGTGCCAGCAGCCAATCGCAGGGGGCTCGGGATGAGCAGTTCTTC. Its protein is CASSQSQGARDEQFF.